The rows below give T cell receptor beta chains drawn from one sample of a study of PD-1 blockade in classical Hodgkin lymphoma. The repertoire was sequenced with immunoSEQ multiplex PCR; TCRdb's copy has only in-frame clones and lacks some. The data show 14,000 to 15,000 clones, about 83% seen once. This material consisted of peripheral blood mononuclear cells (PBMCs), taken before the second cycle of nivolumab. All receptors come from a human donor with classical Hodgkin lymphoma. CDR3s include the opening cysteine and the closing phenylalanine or tryptophan. The D gene is left open where the match is weak. Size values are once, few and many counts, or a class for expanded clones, and some rows have none.

abundance,d_gene,j_gene,v_gene,CDR3aa,CDR3nt
few,-,TRBJ2-5,TRBV7-2,CASSLGGTQYF,TGTGCCAGCAGCTTAGGAGGGACCCAGTACTTC
few,TRBD1,TRBJ1-6,TRBV7-9,CASSPRDRWNSPLHF,TGTGCCAGCAGCCCCCGGGACAGATGGAATTCACCCCTCCACTTT
-,-,TRBJ1-3,TRBV11-2,CASSLDLAVSTIYF,TGTGCCAGCAGCTTAGATTTGGCCGTTAGCACCATATATTTT
-,-,TRBJ2-3,TRBV15,CATSRDSAGYTDTQYF,TGTGCCACCAGCAGAGATTCGGCCGGCTACACAGATACGCAGTATTTT
once,-,TRBJ1-4,TRBV27,CASSLIGRNEKLFF,TGTGCCAGCAGTTTAATCGGGCGGAATGAAAAACTGTTTTTT
-,-,TRBJ1-5,TRBV2,CASSELGFNQPQHF,TGTGCCAGCAGTGAATTGGGGTTCAATCAGCCCCAGCATTTT
-,-,TRBJ1-3,TRBV5-8,CASSLISPISAGNTIYF,TGTGCCAGCAGCTTAATTTCGCCGATCTCCGCTGGAAACACCATATATTTT
-,-,TRBJ2-2,TRBV5-5,CASSLRTSGELFF,TGTGCCAGCAGCTTAAGGACATCCGGGGAGCTGTTTTTT
once,TRBD1,TRBJ1-2,TRBV5-6,CASSLVGTGVPPYGYTF,TGTGCCAGCAGCTTGGTAGGGACAGGGGTCCCACCTTATGGCTACACCTTC
-,-,TRBJ2-5,TRBV5-1,CASSLRVTNQETQYF,TGCGCCAGCAGCTTGAGGGTCACGAACCAAGAGACCCAGTACTTC
-,TRBD1,TRBJ1-5,TRBV7-2,CASSLQGGGQQPQHF,TGTGCCAGCAGCTTACAGGGAGGGGGCCAGCAGCCCCAGCATTTT
-,-,TRBJ2-7,TRBV10-3,CAIRRDISYEQYF,TGTGCCATCAGACGGGACATCTCCTACGAGCAGTACTTC
-,-,TRBJ1-1,TRBV4-1,CASSLSNRDTEAFF,TGCGCCAGCAGCCTATCCAACAGGGACACTGAAGCTTTCTTT
-,-,TRBJ2-5,TRBV2,CASSEAWGGGETQYF,TGTGCCAGCAGTGAAGCGTGGGGAGGGGGAGAGACCCAGTACTTC
-,-,TRBJ2-2,TRBV7-9,CARDGHLSTGELFF,TGTGCCAGGGATGGGCATCTAAGCACCGGGGAGCTGTTTTTT
-,-,TRBJ2-3,TRBV20-1,CSASQEVREYF,TGCAGTGCGAGTCAGGAGGTGCGAGAGTATTTT
-,-,TRBJ1-2,TRBV6-5,CASSYSARSNYGYTF,TGTGCCAGCAGTTACTCGGCTCGATCAAACTATGGCTACACCTTC
once,-,TRBJ1-1,TRBV19,CASGAGNTEAFF,TGTGCCAGTGGGGCAGGGAACACTGAAGCTTTCTTT
-,-,TRBJ2-7,TRBV14,CASSRGPGQPYEQYF,TGTGCCAGCAGTCGAGGACCGGGACAACCCTACGAGCAGTACTTC
-,-,TRBJ2-7,TRBV13,CASSLGHPVSYEQYF,TGTGCCAGCAGCTTGGGACACCCGGTCTCCTACGAGCAGTACTTC
-,-,TRBJ1-1,TRBV28,CARNTGSVNTEAFF,TGTGCCAGGAATACAGGGTCCGTGAACACTGAAGCTTTCTTT
-,-,TRBJ2-2,TRBV5-5,CASRRVGTGELFF,TGTGCCAGCAGGAGGGTTGGAACCGGGGAGCTGTTTTTT
-,TRBD1,TRBJ1-1,TRBV7-9,CASSLGDSRTEAFF,TGTGCCAGCAGCTTGGGGGACAGCCGCACCGAAGCTTTCTTT
-,-,TRBJ2-7,TRBV27,CASSPGVISYEQYF,TGTGCCAGCAGTCCGGGGGTTATCTCCTACGAGCAGTACTTC
few,TRBD1,TRBJ2-2,TRBV18,CASSRDREKTGELFF,TGTGCCAGCTCGCGGGACAGGGAAAAGACCGGGGAGCTGTTTTTT
-,TRBD2,TRBJ2-7,TRBV5-1,CASSLDNLAGEQYF,TGCGCCAGCAGCTTGGATAACCTAGCGGGCGAGCAGTACTTC
-,-,TRBJ1-2,TRBV4-1,CASSQDPGSNYGYTF,TGCGCCAGCAGCCAAGATCCCGGATCTAACTATGGCTACACCTTC
-,-,TRBJ2-1,TRBV5-4,CASSFRNEQFF,TGTGCCAGCAGCTTCCGCAATGAGCAGTTCTTC
-,TRBD2,TRBJ2-5,TRBV19,CASRGLAGGETQYF,TGTGCCAGTAGAGGGCTAGCGGGAGGAGAGACCCAGTACTTC
-,TRBD2,TRBJ2-1,TRBV12-5,CASGFSSGGTGEQFF,TGTGCTAGTGGTTTTTCAAGCGGGGGGACGGGTGAGCAGTTCTTC
-,-,TRBJ2-7,TRBV6-6,CASSPDWGLYEQYF,TGTGCCAGCAGCCCAGACTGGGGGTTATACGAGCAGTACTTC
-,-,TRBJ2-7,TRBV27,CASSLKGVSSYEQYF,TGTGCCAGCAGTTTAAAGGGGGTGAGCTCCTACGAGCAGTACTTC
-,TRBD1,TRBJ2-3,TRBV4-3,CASSQEDRVEDTQYF,TGCGCCAGCAGCCAAGAGGACAGGGTCGAAGATACGCAGTATTTT
-,-,TRBJ1-1,TRBV5-4,CASSTRTENTEAFF,TGCGCCAGCAGCACTCGGACAGAGAACACTGAAGCTTTCTTT
-,-,TRBJ1-1,TRBV7-2,CASSYVQNTEAFF,TGTGCCAGCAGTTATGTACAGAACACTGAAGCTTTCTTT
-,TRBD2,TRBJ2-1,TRBV5-1,CASSFIAGGPGNEQFF,TGCGCCAGCAGCTTTATAGCGGGGGGGCCAGGCAATGAGCAGTTCTTC
-,-,TRBJ2-1,TRBV5-1,CASSLDVGVYNEQFF,TGCGCCAGCAGCTTGGACGTAGGAGTATACAATGAGCAGTTCTTC
-,-,TRBJ2-1,TRBV7-3,CASSLERGEQFF,TGTGCCAGCAGCTTAGAGCGAGGGGAGCAGTTCTTC
-,-,TRBJ2-1,TRBV9,CASSERGRSSYNEQFF,TGTGCCAGCAGCGAAAGGGGTAGGAGCTCCTACAATGAGCAGTTCTTC
-,TRBD1,TRBJ1-1,TRBV7-3,CASRDRGNTEAFF,TGTGCCAGCAGAGACAGGGGGAACACTGAAGCTTTCTTT
-,TRBD1,TRBJ1-1,TRBV5-1,CASSFRQGTGAFF,TGCGCCAGCAGCTTTAGACAGGGGACAGGAGCTTTCTTT
-,TRBD1,TRBJ1-4,TRBV5-1,CASSTQGAREKLFF,TGCGCCAGCAGCACCCAGGGGGCGCGTGAAAAACTGTTTTTT
-,TRBD2,TRBJ2-1,TRBV6-5,CASSYSASGGPIF,TGTGCCAGCAGTTACTCGGCTAGCGGGGGCCCAATCTTC
-,-,TRBJ1-3,TRBV7-9,CASSLGGNTIYF,TGTGCCAGCAGCTTGGGTGGAAACACCATATATTTT
-,-,TRBJ2-1,TRBV9,CASSVVSEGGTQFF,TGTGCCAGCAGCGTAGTATCCGAGGGGGGGACGCAGTTCTTC
-,-,TRBJ1-1,TRBV28,CASSSAGGRLLNTEAFF,TGTGCCAGCAGTTCAGCGGGGGGACGGTTACTGAACACTGAAGCTTTCTTT
-,TRBD1,TRBJ1-2,TRBV4-3,CASSQEGGLGYTF,TGCGCCAGCAGCCAAGAAGGGGGCCTTGGCTACACCTTC
-,-,TRBJ2-2,TRBV9,CASSVVQANTGELFF,TGTGCCAGCAGCGTCGTCCAGGCCAACACCGGGGAGCTGTTTTTT
-,TRBD1,TRBJ2-7,TRBV28,CASSSGQGYEQYF,TGTGCCAGCAGTTCGGGACAGGGATACGAGCAGTACTTC
-,-,TRBJ1-2,TRBV7-6,CASSLGGFYGYTF,TGTGCCAGCAGCTTAGGAGGGTTCTATGGCTACACCTTC
few,-,TRBJ1-4,TRBV7-2,CASSLKVGWGTHEKLFF,TGTGCCAGCAGCTTAAAAGTGGGATGGGGGACTCATGAAAAACTGTTTTTT
-,-,TRBJ2-5,TRBV5-1,CASSLVLNGETQYF,TGCGCCAGCAGCTTGGTGTTAAACGGGGAGACCCAGTACTTC
-,TRBD1,TRBJ2-5,TRBV7-6,CASSFRQGETQYF,TGTGCCAGCAGCTTCCGACAGGGAGAGACCCAGTACTTC
-,-,TRBJ1-1,TRBV19,CASGAGLNTEAFF,TGTGCCAGTGGGGCAGGATTGAACACTGAAGCTTTCTTT
-,TRBD2,TRBJ2-5,TRBV7-2,CASSRAGVQETQYF,TGTGCCAGCAGCAGAGCGGGGGTCCAAGAGACCCAGTACTTC